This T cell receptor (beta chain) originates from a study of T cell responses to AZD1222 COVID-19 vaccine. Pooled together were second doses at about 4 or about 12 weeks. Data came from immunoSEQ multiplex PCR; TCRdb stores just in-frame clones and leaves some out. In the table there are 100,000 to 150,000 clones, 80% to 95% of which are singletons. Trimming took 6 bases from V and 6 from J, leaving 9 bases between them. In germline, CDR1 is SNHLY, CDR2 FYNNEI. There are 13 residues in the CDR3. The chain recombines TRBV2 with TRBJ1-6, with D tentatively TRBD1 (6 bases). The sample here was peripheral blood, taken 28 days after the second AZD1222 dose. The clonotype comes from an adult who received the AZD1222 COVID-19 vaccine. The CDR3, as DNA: TGTGCCAGCAGAGGACAGCCTAATTCACCCCTCCACTTT. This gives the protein CASRGQPNSPLHF.